These 32 T cell receptor beta chains share one sample of origin, sequenced in a study of T cell repertoires in cytomegalovirus infection. TCRdb re-analysed the reads in MiXCR, keeping a single row per CDR3 protein. This table holds about half a million distinct CDR3 sequences, under 45% found once. For these TCRs, the target antigens are not known. The material sequenced was cultured PBMCs, taken from culture after CMV antigen stimulation. These receptors were obtained from a human donor in good health (CMV status not recorded). Some clones in this sample may be carry-over from other donors' samples.

The CDR3 bases are TGTGCCAGCAGCTTCTTCAGCGCCGTCACAGATACGCAGTATTTT. Its translation is CASSFFSAVTDTQYF. V gene TRBV7-2 combines with J gene TRBJ2-3; unclear D gene. Germline CDR1 reads SGHTA; CDR2 reads FQGNSA. Trimming took off 3 bases at V and 2 bases at J, with 12 bases between the two ends. CDR3 length: 15 residues.

Remarks on this clonotype: Germline and junction disagree at one end, which may indicate a read error. V is TRBV7-2 and J is TRBJ2-1; D is perhaps TRBD2 (5 bases). Germline CDR1 and CDR2: SGHTA and FQGNSA. The CDR3 loop spans 13 amino acids. CDR3 amino acids: CASSLGVGPNRDF. The CDR3 DNA sequence: TGTGCCAGCAGCTTAGGTGTGGGTCCGAATCGGGACTTC.

This sequence joins TRBV5-1 and TRBJ2-1; no clear D. Trimming removed 0 bases at V and 0 bases at J, with 10 bases between. Germline-derived CDR1 and CDR2 are SGHRS and YFSETQ. The CDR3 extends over 16 amino acids. CDR3 nucleotides: TGCGCCAGCAGCTTGGAAGTTGTCCGCTCCTACAATGAGCAGTTCTTC. Protein: CASSLEVVRSYNEQFF. Drawing the rest from reference TRBV5-1 and TRBJ2-1, the complete variable domain is KAGVTQTPRYLIKTRGQQVTLSCSPISGHRSVSWYQQTPGQGLQFLFEYFSETQRNKGNFPGRFSGRQFSNSRSEMNVSTLELGDSALYLCASSLEVVRSYNEQFFGPGTRLTVL.

The J gene is TRBJ2-3, the V gene TRBV20-1; perhaps TRBD2 as D (5 bases). The CDR3 consists of 14 residues. V was pared by 4 bases and J by 1 base, with 12 bases between. Germline CDR1 reads DFQATT; CDR2 reads SNEGSKA (reference sequence). As DNA, the CDR3 is TGCAGTGCTAAACAGCGGTACCGCACAGATACGCAGTATTTT. As protein: CSAKQRYRTDTQYF.

This clonotype was seen more than once but under ten times. The chain links TRBV10-3 to TRBJ1-1; no reliable D call. CDR1 is ENHRY and CDR2 is SYGVKD in the germline V gene. V lost 6 bases, J lost 0 bases, and 14 bases lay in between. This CDR3 comprises 15 residues. Here the CDR3 reads CAISPSGEVNTEAFF. In nucleotides, the CDR3 is TGTGCCATCAGCCCCTCGGGAGAAGTGAACACTGAAGCTTTCTTT.

The chain carries TRBV19 and TRBJ2-5; no clear D gene. V lost 3 bases and J lost 5, with 10 bases in between. The germline CDR1 and CDR2 sequences are LNHDA and SQIVND (reference sequence). The CDR3 is made up of 13 amino acids. CDR3 amino acids: CASSISVGETQYF. CDR3 nucleotides: TGTGCCAGTAGTATCTCAGTGGGGGAGACCCAGTACTTC.

In its sample, this clonotype was seen many times. V usage is TRBV7-2 and J usage is TRBJ2-1; TRBD1 agrees at 7 bases. Germline V CDR1 and CDR2: SGHTA, FQGNSA. The CDR3 is 16 amino acids. The V segment lost 5 bases and the J segment 3 bases; nucleotides outside the gene matches: 10. The DNA for the CDR3 is TGTGCCAGCAGCCAGCAATGGGGACAGCTCTACAATGAGCAGTTCTTC. It encodes CASSQQWGQLYNEQFF.

This clonotype came up a few times. The V call is TRBV20-1, the J call TRBJ2-3, with 9 bases identical to TRBD1. This CDR3 contains 16 residues. V was pared by 0 bases and J by 4 bases, with 8 bases of the junction left unmatched. Germline CDR1 is DFQATT and CDR2 is SNEGSKA (reference sequence). The CDR3 bases are TGCAGTGCTAGAGATCCGACAGGGGGAAGCGCAGATACGCAGTATTTT. Translated: CSARDPTGGSADTQYF.

The chain is built from TRBV12-3 or TRBV12-4 and TRBJ2-1, with 10 bases lining up with TRBD2. The V and J ends lost 6 bases and 4 bases, in that order; junction bases with no gene match: 12. The CDR3 contains 17 residues. The DNA for the CDR3 is TGTGCCAGCAGGCGATCTAGCGGGAGACTTTTTTACAATGAGCAGTTCTTC. Translation: CASRRSSGRLFYNEQFF.

V is TRBV10-3 and J is TRBJ1-1; D is perhaps TRBD1 (5 bases). The germline V gene has CDR1 ENHRY and CDR2 SYGVKD. V was clipped by 2 bases and J by 3 bases, with 10 bases between them. The CDR3 runs to 14 residues. For the CDR3, the DNA is TGTGCCATCAGTGAGGCAGGGCGCGACACTGAAGCTTTCTTT. It yields the protein CAISEAGRDTEAFF.

This chain joins TRBV2 and TRBJ2-7; a weak D match, TRBD2 (5 bases). V lost 1 base and J 9 bases, leaving 13 bases between the germline ends. The CDR3 extends over 13 amino acids. CDR1 is SNHLY and CDR2 is FYNNEI in the germline V gene. CDR3 region: CASSEGSGIRQYF. CDR3 nucleotides: TGTGCCAGCAGTGAAGGTTCCGGGATACGGCAGTACTTC.

The CDR3 nucleotides read TGTGCCAGTAGTATACTAGCGGGGGGCAGGACCGGGGAGCTGTTTTTT. Translating gives CASSILAGGRTGELFF. V usage is TRBV19 and J usage is TRBJ2-2; 11 bases fit TRBD2. The V gene end was trimmed by 2 bases and the J gene end by 5 bases; junction bases not matched to a gene: 4. This CDR3 contains 16 residues. Germline V gene data show CDR1 as LNHDA and CDR2 as SQIVND (reference sequence).

This rearrangement joins TRBV15 to TRBJ2-5; D is undetermined. CDR1 is LNHNV and CDR2 is YYDKDF in the germline V gene (reference sequence). With 0 bases removed from V and 2 bases from J, the gap between germline ends came to 10 bases. The CDR3 extends over 15 amino acids. The DNA for the CDR3 is TGTGCCACCAGCAGAGATGTAGGGAATCAAGAGACCCAGTACTTC. Encoded protein: CATSRDVGNQETQYF.

This clonotype was counted at least ten times. The chain recombines TRBV7-2 with TRBJ2-1; possible D gene TRBD2, 6 bases. Trimming took off 2 bases at V and 0 bases at J, with 23 bases between the two ends. Looked up from germline, CDR1 is SGHTA and CDR2 is FQGNSA. The CDR3 runs to 20 residues. In DNA form, the CDR3 reads TGTGCCAGCAGCTTAATACTAGCTGGATCCGGTTCAAGCTCCTACAATGAGCAGTTCTTC. Translation: CASSLILAGSGSSSYNEQFF.

The sample holds many counts of this clonotype. V gene TRBV7-2 combines with J gene TRBJ2-5, with 13 positions matching TRBD2. Looked up from germline, CDR1 is SGHTA and CDR2 is FQGNSA. Trimming cost V 4 bases and J 7 bases; bases outside gene matches: 3. There are 14 residues in the CDR3. As DNA, the CDR3 is TGTGCCAGCAGCTCTGGACTAGCGGGGGCGACCCAGTACTTC. This codes for CASSSGLAGATQYF.

There are a few counts of this clonotype. The rearrangement uses TRBV6-1 and TRBJ2-3, with 10 bases aligning to TRBD2. Germline V lookup: CDR1 MNHNS, CDR2 SASEGT. The V and J ends lost 5 bases and 2 bases, in that order; junction bases with no gene match: 7. The CDR3 has 16 amino acids. The CDR3 spells CASSFRTSGFTDTQYF. CDR3 bases: TGTGCCAGCAGTTTTCGGACTAGCGGATTCACAGATACGCAGTATTTT.

J is TRBJ2-3 and V is TRBV7-9; 10 bases fit TRBD2. The CDR3 loop spans 16 amino acids. V lost 6 bases, J lost 6 bases, and 12 bases stayed unmatched. Germline assignment: CDR1 SEHNR and CDR2 FQNEAQ (reference sequence). The CDR3 DNA reads as TGTGCCAGCAGTGAGCGGGAGGGCCTATTGCGTGATACGCAGTATTTT. This gives the protein CASSEREGLLRDTQYF.

This chain joins TRBV6-1 and TRBJ1-1; 7 bases agree with TRBD1. The junction had 7 bases not matched to a gene; V was cut back by 8 bases and J by 4 bases. The CDR3 has 13 amino acids. The germline gives CDR1 MNHNS, CDR2 SASEGT. Written as DNA, the CDR3 is TGTGCCAGCTACAGGGGACGAAGCACTGAAGCTTTCTTT. This codes for CASYRGRSTEAFF.

The table lists this clonotype with a few counts. The chain has TRBV5-5 and TRBJ2-1, with D possibly being TRBD2 (6 bases). V was shortened by 1 base and J by 4 bases, with 15 bases between the two germline ends. CDR3 length: 16 residues. Germline-derived CDR1 and CDR2 are SGHKS and YYEKEE (reference sequence). The CDR3 DNA is TGTGCCAGCAGCTTGCCCCGGGACTCTACTTACAATGAGCAGTTCTTC. It codes for CASSLPRDSTYNEQFF.

In its sample, this clonotype was seen many times. V gene TRBV5-1 combines with J gene TRBJ2-5; 11 nucleotides align to TRBD2. The ends lost 2 bases at V and 0 bases at J; junction bases unmatched: 0. The CDR3 has 15 residues. CDR1 and CDR2 (germline): SGHRS, YFSETQ. Written as DNA, the CDR3 is TGCGCCAGCAGCTTACTAGCGGGGGACCAAGAGACCCAGTACTTC. Translating it yields CASSLLAGDQETQYF.

The chain is built from TRBV12-3 or TRBV12-4 and TRBJ2-3; 12 bases fit TRBD2. There are 12 residues in the CDR3. The V segment lost 8 bases and the J segment 12 bases; nucleotides outside the gene matches: 6. Here the CDR3 reads CASQLAGGSQYF. The CDR3 DNA reads TGTGCCAGCCAACTAGCGGGAGGTTCCCAGTATTTT.

Only one count was recorded for this clonotype. This chain links TRBV7-2 with TRBJ1-4; D not resolved. Trimming cost V 2 bases and J 8 bases, with 18 bases left between them. This CDR3 is built from 16 residues. Germline assignment: CDR1 SGHTA and CDR2 FQGNSA. The CDR3 bases are TGTGCCAGCAGCTTATTAGGGCTCCGGTCGGAGGAAAAACTGTTTTTT. It is translated as CASSLLGLRSEEKLFF.

The rearrangement links TRBV6-1 to TRBJ2-2, with D hard to call. Germline V CDR1 and CDR2: MNHNS, SASEGT. V was trimmed by 3 bases and J by 6 bases, leaving 14 bases between them. This CDR3 is 15 amino acids long. The CDR3 sequence: CASSDQPQISGELFF. Written as DNA, the CDR3 is TGTGCCAGCAGTGATCAACCCCAAATCTCCGGGGAGCTGTTTTTT.

CDR3: CASSTPSGTGELFF. Written as DNA, the CDR3 is TGTGCCAGCAGTACCCCCTCAGGGACCGGGGAGCTGTTTTTT. This chain links TRBV6-1 with TRBJ2-2; possible D gene TRBD1, 5 bases. Germline CDR1 and CDR2: MNHNS and SASEGT. This CDR3 comprises 14 residues. V lost 5 bases, J lost 5 bases, and 12 bases lay in between.

The V call is TRBV7-9, the J call TRBJ1-1; TRBD1 matches at 10 bases. The CDR3 runs to 17 residues. Germline V gene data show CDR1 as SEHNR and CDR2 as FQNEAQ (reference sequence). After removal of 4 bases from V and 3 bases from J, the junction contained 11 bases not matched to a gene. CDR3: CASSSLRQGAVDTEAFF. For the CDR3, the DNA is TGTGCCAGCAGCTCCCTCAGACAGGGGGCAGTGGACACTGAAGCTTTCTTT.

The V and J genes are TRBV6-2 or TRBV6-3 and TRBJ2-1; weak D call: TRBD1 (6 bases). This CDR3 is 17 amino acids long. Germline CDR1 reads MNHEY; CDR2 reads SVGEGT. V was pared by 2 bases and J by 3 bases, with 17 bases between. The DNA for the CDR3 is TGTGCCAGCAGTTACAATCAAGGGGGAGTGGACTACAATGAGCAGTTCTTC. Translated: CASSYNQGGVDYNEQFF.

The gene calls are TRBV7-2 and TRBJ2-7; 8 positions agree with TRBD2. Looked up from germline, CDR1 is SGHTA and CDR2 is FQGNSA. This CDR3 spans 16 amino acids. V dropped 5 bases and J dropped 3; count of bases not matched to a gene: 12. CDR3 residues: CASSGRGGRSGYEQYF. The CDR3 nucleotides read TGTGCCAGCAGCGGACGAGGCGGGAGGAGCGGCTACGAGCAGTACTTC.

This chain links TRBV6-6 with TRBJ1-5; TRBD1 is a possible D gene (5 bases). CDR1 is MNHNY, CDR2 SVGAGI, per germline (reference sequence). The CDR3 covers 17 residues. The germline V and J ends were trimmed by 4 bases and 2 bases, with 18 bases remaining between them. The DNA of the CDR3 is TGTGCCAGCAGTTGGGCGCAGGGTATGGGAGGCAATCAGCCCCAGCATTTT. This codes for CASSWAQGMGGNQPQHF.

This clonotype was seen repeatedly, ten times or more. The genes are TRBV7-2 and TRBJ2-1; a possible D gene is TRBD2 (6 bases). The CDR3 length is 17 residues. Looked up from germline, CDR1 is SGHTA and CDR2 is FQGNSA. V dropped 4 bases and J dropped 5 bases, with 21 bases sitting between them. The CDR3 here is CASSWGVGRRFNNEQFF. The CDR3, as DNA: TGTGCCAGCAGCTGGGGGGTAGGACGGCGGTTCAACAATGAGCAGTTCTTC.

This clonotype was seen once. The chain has TRBV6-2 or TRBV6-3 and TRBJ2-1, with 9 bases fitting TRBD1. Germline V lookup: CDR1 MNHEY, CDR2 SVGEGT. Germline trimming cut 10 bases from V and 6 bases from J; bases unmatched to any gene: 19. The CDR3 consists of 17 residues. The CDR3 sequence is CATGQGYSGRSPNEQFF. The CDR3 bases are TGTGCCACGGGACAGGGCTACTCGGGACGATCCCCCAATGAGCAGTTCTTC.

The rearrangement joins TRBV5-5 to TRBJ2-7, with 9 bases lining up with TRBD1. CDR3 length: 16 residues. Per the germline V gene, CDR1 is SGHKS and CDR2 is YYEKEE (reference sequence). Trimming cost V 2 bases and J 3 bases; bases outside gene matches: 9. The CDR3 protein is CASSLSPGTGFYEQYF. The DNA of the CDR3 is TGTGCCAGCAGCTTATCCCCCGGGACAGGGTTCTACGAGCAGTACTTC.

This clonotype was detected a few times. This chain joins TRBV7-9 and TRBJ2-3, with unresolved D. The CDR3 loop spans 12 amino acids. Germline CDR1 and CDR2: SEHNR and FQNEAQ (reference sequence). Trimming removed 5 bases from V and 3 bases from J, with 6 bases in between. The CDR3 DNA is TGTGCCAGCAGCGTGGAGACAGATACGCAGTATTTT. Residues: CASSVETDTQYF. The variable domain in full, with the rest retrieved from reference TRBV7-9 and TRBJ2-3, is DTGVSQNPRHKITKRGQNVTFRCDPISEHNRLYWYRQTLGQGPEFLTYFQNEAQLEKSRLLSDRFSAERPKGSFSTLEIQRTEQGDSAMYLCASSVETDTQYFGPGTRLTVL.